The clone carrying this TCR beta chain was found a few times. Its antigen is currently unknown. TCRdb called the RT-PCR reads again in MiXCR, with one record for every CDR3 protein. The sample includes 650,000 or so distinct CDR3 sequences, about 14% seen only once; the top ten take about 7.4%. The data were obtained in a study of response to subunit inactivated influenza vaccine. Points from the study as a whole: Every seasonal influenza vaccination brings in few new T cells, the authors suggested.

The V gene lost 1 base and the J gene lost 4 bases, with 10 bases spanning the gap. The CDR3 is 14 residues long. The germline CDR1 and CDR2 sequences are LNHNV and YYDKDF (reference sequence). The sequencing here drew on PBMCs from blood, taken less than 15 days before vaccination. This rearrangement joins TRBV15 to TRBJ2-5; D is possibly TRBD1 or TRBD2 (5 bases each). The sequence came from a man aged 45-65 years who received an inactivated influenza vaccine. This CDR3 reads CATSRGFGGETQYF. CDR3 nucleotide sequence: TGTGCCACCAGCAGAGGTTTTGGGGGAGAGACCCAGTACTTC.